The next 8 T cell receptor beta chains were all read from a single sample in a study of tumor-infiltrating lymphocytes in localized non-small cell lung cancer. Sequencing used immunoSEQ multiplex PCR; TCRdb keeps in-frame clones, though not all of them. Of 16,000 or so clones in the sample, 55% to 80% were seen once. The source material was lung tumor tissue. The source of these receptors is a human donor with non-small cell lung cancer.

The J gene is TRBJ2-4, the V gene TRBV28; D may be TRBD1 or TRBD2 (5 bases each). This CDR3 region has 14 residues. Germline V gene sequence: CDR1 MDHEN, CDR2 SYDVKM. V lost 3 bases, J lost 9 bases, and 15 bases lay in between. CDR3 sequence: CASSLGDRDGIQYF. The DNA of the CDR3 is TGTGCCAGCAGTTTGGGGGATAGGGACGGCATTCAGTACTTC.

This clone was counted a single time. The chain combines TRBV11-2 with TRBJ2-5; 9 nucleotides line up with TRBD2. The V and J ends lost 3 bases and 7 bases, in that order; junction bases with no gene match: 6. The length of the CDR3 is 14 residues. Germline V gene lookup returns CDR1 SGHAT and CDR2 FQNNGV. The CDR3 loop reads CASSLGGRDATQYF. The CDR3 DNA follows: TGTGCCAGCAGCTTGGGCGGGAGGGATGCGACCCAGTACTTC.

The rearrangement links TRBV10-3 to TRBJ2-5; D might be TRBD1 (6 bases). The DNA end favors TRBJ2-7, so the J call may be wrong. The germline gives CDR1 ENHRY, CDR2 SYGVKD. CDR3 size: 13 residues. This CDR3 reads CAITPQGSYEQYF. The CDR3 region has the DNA TGTGCCATCACCCCACAGGGCTCCTACGAGCAGTACTTC.

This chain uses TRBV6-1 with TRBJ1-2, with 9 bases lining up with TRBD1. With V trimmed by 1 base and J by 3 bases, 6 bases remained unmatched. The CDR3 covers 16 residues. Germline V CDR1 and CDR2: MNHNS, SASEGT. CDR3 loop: CASSEVGTGIYYGYTF. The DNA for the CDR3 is TGTGCCAGCAGTGAAGTCGGGACAGGGATATACTATGGCTACACCTTC.

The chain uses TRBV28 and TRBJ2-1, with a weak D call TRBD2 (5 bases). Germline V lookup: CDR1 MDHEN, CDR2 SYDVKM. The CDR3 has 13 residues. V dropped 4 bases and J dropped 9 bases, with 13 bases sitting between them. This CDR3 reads CASSYQLVGEQFF. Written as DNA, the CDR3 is TGTGCCAGCAGTTACCAACTAGTAGGTGAGCAGTTCTTC.

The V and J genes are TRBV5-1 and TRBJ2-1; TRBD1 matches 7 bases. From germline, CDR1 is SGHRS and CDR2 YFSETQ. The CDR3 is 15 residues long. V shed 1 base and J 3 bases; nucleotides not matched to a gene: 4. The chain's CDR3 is CASSLTGADYNEQFF. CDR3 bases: TGCGCCAGCAGCTTGACAGGGGCAGACTACAATGAGCAGTTCTTC.

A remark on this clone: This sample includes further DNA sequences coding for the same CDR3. The CDR3 nucleotides are TGTGCCAGCAGTTCTCTGAGCTCCTACGAGCAGTACTTC. It specifies CASSSLSSYEQYF. The chain is built from TRBV27 and TRBJ2-7; no reliable D call. Trimming pared 4 bases from V and 0 bases from J, leaving 7 bases between. Per the germline V gene, CDR1 is MNHEY and CDR2 is SMNVEV (reference sequence). This CDR3 is 13 amino acids long.

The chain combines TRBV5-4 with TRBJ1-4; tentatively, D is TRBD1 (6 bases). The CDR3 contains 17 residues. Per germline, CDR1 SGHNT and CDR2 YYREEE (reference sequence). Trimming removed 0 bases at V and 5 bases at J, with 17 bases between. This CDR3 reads CASSLGSQYRVNEKLFF. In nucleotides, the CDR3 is TGTGCCAGCAGCTTGGGGTCGCAGTACAGGGTAAATGAAAAACTGTTTTTT.